The sequence of this T cell receptor beta chain was determined in a study of blood T cell repertoires in COVID-19. Study-level background: Both acute and convalescent COVID-19 samples were obtained from the United States, Italy and Spain. The cDNA or gDNA used as material had been derived from T cells, B-cell-depleted T cells, or PBMCs.

The V segment lost 6 bases and the J segment 8 bases; nucleotides outside the gene matches: 6. The CDR3 runs 13 residues. Germline CDR1 and CDR2: SGHTA and FQGNSA. Clones were sequenced by immunoSEQ multiplex PCR, and TCRdb holds only the in-frame ones, with some missing. The sample includes fewer than 250,000 clones, 75% to 85% of them seen just once. The sequencing sample was made of peripheral blood. The chain carries TRBV7-2 and TRBJ1-2; 10 nucleotides match TRBD1. The clonotype comes from a woman in her seventies with acute or convalescent COVID-19. DNA of the CDR3: TGTGCCAGCAGAATTGACAGGGGGCGAGGCTACACCTTC. This encodes CASRIDRGRGYTF.